This T cell receptor beta chain is drawn from a study of T cell responses to AZD1222 COVID-19 vaccine. Sequenced by immunoSEQ multiplex PCR; TCRdb stores in-frame clones only, minus some. The sample lists around 78,000 clones, under 90% seen once, with more than 1.2% in the top ten. V lost 2 bases, J lost 6 bases, and 8 bases lay in between. Germline values: CDR1 SSHAT, CDR2 FNYEAQ (reference sequence). The CDR3 extends over 13 amino acids. The chain uses TRBV7-7 and TRBJ2-1; D unclear. The material was peripheral blood, obtained 28 days after the second AZD1222 dose. The clonotype originates from an adult who received the AZD1222 COVID-19 vaccine. The DNA for the CDR3 is TGTGCCAGCAGCTTAAGTGAGCCCAATGAGCAGTTCTTC. Protein: CASSLSEPNEQFF.